Included here is one T cell receptor (beta chain) sequence, with context. What it binds is not known. The sample originates from a study of liver allograft versus peripheral blood T cells. Study-wide background: Within transplanted livers, the T cell receptor repertoires were examined and compared against the repertoires present in the peripheral blood of liver transplant recipients. General study points: Repertoires of T cell receptors in liver allografts reportedly differed from peripheral blood repertoires.

Germline-derived CDR1 and CDR2 are SGHTA and FQGNSA. J lost 1 base, V lost 2 bases, and 1 base had no gene match. This CDR3 spans 14 amino acids. TCRdb itself ran the reads through MiXCR, one entry per CDR3 protein. Of over 9,000 distinct CDR3 sequences in the sample, roughly a quarter were seen once. This chain connects TRBV7-2 to TRBJ1-1; 7 nucleotides match TRBD1. The TCR was taken from a human patient who had a liver transplant. Part of the T cells may come from the graft donor. The CDR3 sequence: CASSLRDRNTEAFF. In DNA form, the CDR3 reads TGTGCCAGCAGCTTAAGGGACAGGAACACTGAAGCTTTCTTT.